These 29 T cell receptor beta chains were all obtained from the same sample, sequenced in a study of T cell repertoires in cytomegalovirus infection. MiXCR was run by TCRdb on the reads, yielding one entry per CDR3 protein. The table has a few hundred thousand distinct CDR3 sequences, roughly 23% seen once. What was sequenced was CD8+ T cells from PBMCs. These receptors were taken from a human donor in good health (CMV status not recorded). Some clones in this sample may be carry-over from other donors' samples.

This rearrangement joins TRBV19 to TRBJ2-2; D is uncertain. The CDR3 runs 14 residues. The V gene's germline CDR1 is LNHDA and CDR2 SQIVND (reference sequence). Trimming took off 5 bases at V and 0 bases at J, with 7 bases between the two ends. Here the CDR3 DNA reads TGTGCCAGTAGTCACGGTTCGAACACCGGGGAGCTGTTTTTT. Translating gives CASSHGSNTGELFF. Filled out from reference TRBV19 and TRBJ2-2, the complete variable domain reads DGGITQSPKYLFRKEGQNVTLSCEQNLNHDAMYWYRQDPGQGLRLIYYSQIVNDFQKGDIAEGYSVSREKKESFPLTVTSAQKNPTAFYLCASSHGSNTGELFFGEGSRLTVL.

This clonotype was detected only a few times. The chain combines TRBV20-1 with TRBJ2-1; D unclear. The ends were cut back, 0 bases at V and 8 bases at J, with 5 bases in the middle. The V gene's germline CDR1 is DFQATT and CDR2 SNEGSKA (reference sequence). The CDR3 runs 11 residues. DNA for the CDR3: TGCAGTGCTAGAGATTGGGATGAGCAGTTCTTC. Translating gives CSARDWDEQFF.

In its sample, this clonotype was seen a few times. V and J are TRBV12-3 or TRBV12-4 and TRBJ2-1; 7 bases line up with TRBD2. J gave up 0 bases and V 6 bases, and 8 bases lay outside the gene matches. CDR3 length: 16 residues. CDR3 loop: CASSGGGLSSYNEQFF. CDR3 coding DNA: TGTGCCAGCAGCGGGGGAGGGTTGAGCTCCTACAATGAGCAGTTCTTC.

This clonotype has only a few counts. The chain employs TRBV2 and TRBJ2-3, with 12 nucleotides matching TRBD1. V shed 4 bases and J 6 bases; nucleotides not matched to a gene: 5. Germline lookup yields CDR1 SNHLY and CDR2 FYNNEI. This CDR3 has 15 residues. CDR3 bases: TGTGCCAGCAGTGGAGGGACAGGGGGCAAGGATACGCAGTATTTT. Its translation: CASSGGTGGKDTQYF.

This clonotype was detected many times. The chain is built from TRBV25-1 and TRBJ1-1; 8 bases align to TRBD1. CDR1 is MGHDK, CDR2 SYGVNS, per germline. The CDR3 runs to 13 residues. Germline trimming cut 5 bases from V and 3 bases from J; bases unmatched to any gene: 2. DNA for the CDR3: TGTGCCAGCAGTCGGACAGGGCACACTGAAGCTTTCTTT. Translated: CASSRTGHTEAFF.

The chain couples TRBV4-1 to TRBJ1-1; TRBD1 aligns across 8 bases. The V and J ends lost 4 bases and 10 bases, in that order; junction bases with no gene match: 2. Germline-derived CDR1 and CDR2 are MGHRA and YSYEKL. CDR3 size: 11 residues. In DNA, the CDR3 is TGCGCCAGCAGCCGTGGACAGGGAGCTTTCTTT. Its translation: CASSRGQGAFF.

The chain employs TRBV23-1 and TRBJ2-7, with no clear D. TRBV23-1 carries the ORF label, with uncertain function. V lost 7 bases to trimming and J lost 5 bases, with 24 bases between them. The CDR3 is 16 amino acids. CDR3 amino acids: CASTPSRFVTSDEQYF. CDR3 in DNA: TGCGCCAGCACCCCTTCAAGATTCGTGACCTCTGACGAGCAGTACTTC.

This clonotype was counted a few times. The chain is built from TRBV7-9 and TRBJ2-7; 7 bases line up with TRBD2. CDR1 and CDR2 (germline): SEHNR, FQNEAQ (reference sequence). This CDR3 comprises 14 residues. The V gene end was trimmed by 2 bases and the J gene end by 6 bases; junction bases not matched to a gene: 7. The CDR3 nucleotides are TGTGCCAGCAGCTTACCGGGGGGTCCCTTCGAGCAGTACTTC. Protein sequence: CASSLPGGPFEQYF.

V and J are TRBV19 and TRBJ2-1, with TRBD1 matching over 8 bases. This CDR3 is 15 amino acids long. The J segment lost 0 bases and the V segment lost 4 bases, leaving 2 bases of the junction unmatched. Germline V gene lookup returns CDR1 LNHDA and CDR2 SQIVND (reference sequence). The CDR3 reads CASSNTGGSYNEQFF. The CDR3 DNA follows: TGTGCCAGTAGTAACACAGGGGGCTCCTACAATGAGCAGTTCTTC.

The chain couples TRBV7-6 to TRBJ2-1; TRBD1 matches at 9 bases. Germline V gene data show CDR1 as SGHVS and CDR2 as FNYEAQ. Unmatched junction bases numbered 8, after V lost 5 bases and J lost 3 bases. This CDR3 has 16 amino acids. The CDR3: CASSPQGQGSYNEQFF. The CDR3 DNA follows: TGTGCCAGCAGCCCCCAGGGACAGGGAAGCTACAATGAGCAGTTCTTC.

In its sample, this clonotype was seen many times. The chain joins TRBV7-9 to TRBJ1-4; D may be TRBD1 (6 bases). The CDR3 contains 15 residues. V gave up 5 bases and J gave up 5 bases, with 15 bases separating them. Germline CDR1 reads SEHNR; CDR2 reads FQNEAQ (reference sequence). The CDR3 protein is CASSNKADSNEKLFF. CDR3 in DNA: TGTGCCAGCAGCAATAAAGCGGACAGCAATGAAAAACTGTTTTTT.

This clonotype was detected only a few times. The genes are TRBV5-1 and TRBJ2-5; possibly TRBD2 for D (6 bases). The CDR3 runs to 14 residues. The V gene's germline CDR1 is SGHRS and CDR2 YFSETQ. V lost 7 bases and J 0 bases, leaving 13 bases between the germline ends. CDR3 in amino acids: CASSPGDYQETQYF. The CDR3 nucleotides are TGCGCCAGCTCACCCGGGGACTACCAAGAGACCCAGTACTTC. The full variable domain, with the rest looked up from reference TRBV5-1 and TRBJ2-5, is KAGVTQTPRYLIKTRGQQVTLSCSPISGHRSVSWYQQTPGQGLQFLFEYFSETQRNKGNFPGRFSGRQFSNSRSEMNVSTLELGDSALYLCASSPGDYQETQYFGPGTRLLVL.

At least ten counts were recorded for this clonotype. The chain is built from TRBV5-6 and TRBJ1-1, with D tentatively TRBD1 (5 bases). Between the trimmed V and J ends, which lost 0 bases and 2 bases, there was a span of 11 bases. The CDR3 runs to 15 residues. Germline CDR1 reads SGHDT; CDR2 reads YYEEEE. CDR3 DNA: TGTGCCAGCAGCTTGGAAACAGGCTTAAACACTGAAGCTTTCTTT. This encodes CASSLETGLNTEAFF.

The chain uses TRBV5-1 and TRBJ2-5; tentatively, D is TRBD1 (6 bases). The germline gives CDR1 SGHRS, CDR2 YFSETQ. The V gene lost 4 bases and the J gene lost 0 bases, with 13 bases spanning the gap. CDR3 length equals 15 residues. The CDR3, as DNA: TGCGCCAGCAGCGACTGGGACACCTACCAAGAGACCCAGTACTTC. Its protein is CASSDWDTYQETQYF.

The rearrangement joins TRBV6-1 to TRBJ2-3; D gene uncertain. CDR3 length equals 15 residues. Germline-derived CDR1 and CDR2 are MNHNS and SASEGT. Between the trimmed V and J ends, which lost 6 bases and 0 bases, there was a span of 13 bases. CDR3 bases: TGTGCCAGCAGGGAGTTCCTTTCTAGCACAGATACGCAGTATTTT. Its protein product is CASREFLSSTDTQYF.

This clonotype was seen more than once but under ten times. The chain employs TRBV6-5 and TRBJ2-7, with TRBD2 matching over 9 bases. Germline V gene data show CDR1 as MNHEY and CDR2 as SVGAGI. V dropped 8 bases and J dropped 4; count of bases not matched to a gene: 6. The CDR3 covers 13 residues. The CDR3 region has the DNA TGTGCCAGCGTAGGTAGCGGGGGTTACGAGCAGTACTTC. This codes for CASVGSGGYEQYF.

This clonotype was found many times. The chain employs TRBV12-3 or TRBV12-4 and TRBJ1-5; no reliable D call. V shed 1 base and J shed 7 bases, with 11 bases lying between them. This CDR3 contains 14 residues. The chain's CDR3 is CASSLVLSKQPQHF. CDR3 nucleotides: TGTGCCAGCAGTTTAGTTTTAAGTAAGCAGCCCCAGCATTTT.

The rearrangement links TRBV19 to TRBJ1-1; D call uncertain. Trimming cost V 1 base and J 0 bases, with 9 bases left between them. The CDR3 loop spans 15 amino acids. From germline, CDR1 is LNHDA and CDR2 SQIVND (reference sequence). The CDR3 DNA is TGTGCCAGTAGTATAGCGCCAGGAATGAACACTGAAGCTTTCTTT. This encodes CASSIAPGMNTEAFF. The full variable domain, rest sourced from reference TRBV19 and TRBJ1-1, is DGGITQSPKYLFRKEGQNVTLSCEQNLNHDAMYWYRQDPGQGLRLIYYSQIVNDFQKGDIAEGYSVSREKKESFPLTVTSAQKNPTAFYLCASSIAPGMNTEAFFGQGTRLTVV.

This clonotype was counted at least ten times. The CDR3 DNA reads as TGCGCCAGCAGCACGGGACATCAGCCAAACACCGGGGAGCTGTTTTTT. This gives the protein CASSTGHQPNTGELFF. The chain employs TRBV5-1 and TRBJ2-2, with D tentatively TRBD1 (6 bases). V dropped 4 bases and J dropped 2 bases, with 15 bases sitting between them. The CDR3 spans 16 residues. Germline V lookup: CDR1 SGHRS, CDR2 YFSETQ.

This clonotype has just a few counts. This rearrangement joins TRBV4-1 to TRBJ1-1, with TRBD1 as a possible D gene (5 bases). Trimming left V 4 bases short and J 1 base short, with 10 bases between. Germline-derived CDR1 and CDR2 are MGHRA and YSYEKL. The CDR3 contains 14 residues. CDR3 sequence reads: CASSLREENTEAFF. In nucleotides, the CDR3 is TGCGCCAGCAGCCTCAGGGAAGAGAACACTGAAGCTTTCTTT.

This clonotype was picked up a small number of times. V is TRBV28 and J is TRBJ2-7, with TRBD2 as a possible D gene (5 bases). The germline CDR1 and CDR2 sequences are MDHEN and SYDVKM. The germline V and J ends were trimmed by 4 bases and 4 bases, with 14 bases remaining between them. This CDR3 has 14 amino acids. CDR3 sequence (DNA): TGTGCCAGCAGTTCTGGCGGTGGGAGTTACGAGCAGTACTTC. Translating gives CASSSGGGSYEQYF.

This clonotype appeared many times. The chain uses TRBV11-2 and TRBJ2-5, with 7 bases matching TRBD1. Germline V gene sequence: CDR1 SGHAT, CDR2 FQNNGV. V lost 0 bases, J lost 0 bases, and 4 bases stayed unmatched. This CDR3 region has 16 residues. The CDR3 sequence is CASSLEGQTYQETQYF. The DNA of the CDR3 is TGTGCCAGCAGCTTAGAGGGACAGACGTACCAAGAGACCCAGTACTTC. Supplemented by reference TRBV11-2 and TRBJ2-5, the full variable domain reads EAGVAQSPRYKIIEKRQSVAFWCNPISGHATLYWYQQILGQGPKLLIQFQNNGVVDDSQLPKDRFSAERLKGVDSTLKIQPAKLEDSAVYLCASSLEGQTYQETQYFGPGTRLLVL.

The CDR3 DNA reads TGTGCCAGTAGTCCAACTTTGGGACAGATCGCCTATGGCTACACCTTC. Translated: CASSPTLGQIAYGYTF. V is TRBV19 and J is TRBJ1-2, with 7 positions matching TRBD1. This CDR3 has 16 residues. J was trimmed by 4 bases and V by 5 bases; bases with no gene match: 13. The germline gives CDR1 LNHDA, CDR2 SQIVND (reference sequence).

The genes are TRBV6-5 and TRBJ2-1; D is unresolved. The length of the CDR3 is 16 residues. The V end lost 8 bases, the J end lost 0 bases, and 17 bases lay between the germline ends. Germline V CDR1 and CDR2: MNHEY, SVGAGI. The CDR3: CASSFTPPSSYNEQFF. CDR3 nucleotide sequence: TGTGCCAGCTCCTTTACCCCCCCGAGCTCCTACAATGAGCAGTTCTTC.

The chain links TRBV12-3 or TRBV12-4 to TRBJ1-6; D call uncertain. V was cut by 3 bases and J by 7 bases, with 7 bases left in between. This CDR3 is 13 amino acids long. The CDR3 region has the DNA TGTGCCAGCAGTTTCGCCGAAAATTCACCCCTCCACTTT. Translated: CASSFAENSPLHF.

This clonotype was detected ten times or more. V and J are TRBV7-8 and TRBJ2-7; D is ambiguous. From germline, CDR1 is SGHVS and CDR2 FQNEAQ. The CDR3 runs to 14 residues. V lost 7 bases and J 2 bases, leaving 15 bases between the germline ends. This CDR3 reads CASNQGRFPYEQYF. The CDR3 region has the DNA TGTGCCAGCAACCAAGGACGGTTCCCCTACGAGCAGTACTTC.

In this sample, this clonotype turned up a few times. The rearrangement links TRBV4-1 to TRBJ2-5; D is possibly TRBD1 (6 bases). The CDR3 consists of 15 residues. Germline assignment: CDR1 MGHRA and CDR2 YSYEKL. Trimming took 3 bases from V and 5 from J, leaving 16 bases between them. The CDR3 region has the DNA TGCGCCAGCAGCCAGTCAACAGGGATGAGGGAGACCCAGTACTTC. Translation gives CASSQSTGMRETQYF.

This clonotype was observed a handful of times. The CDR3 DNA reads as TGCAGTGCTAGAGATTGGGCCACTGAAGCTTTCTTT. This sequence encodes CSARDWATEAFF. V gene TRBV20-1 combines with J gene TRBJ1-1; D ambiguous. Germline V lookup: CDR1 DFQATT, CDR2 SNEGSKA (reference sequence). CDR3 size: 12 residues. Trimming cost V 0 bases and J 4 bases, with 6 bases left between them.

The chain is built from TRBV28 and TRBJ1-1; D is perhaps TRBD1 (5 bases). The CDR3 is 19 amino acids. Germline V gene lookup returns CDR1 MDHEN and CDR2 SYDVKM. V was trimmed by 2 bases and J by 4 bases, leaving 26 bases between them. The CDR3 loop reads CASSLKVRRREGLGTEAFF. For the CDR3, the DNA is TGTGCCAGCAGTTTAAAGGTCCGTCGCAGGGAAGGGCTGGGCACTGAAGCTTTCTTT.